The 28 T cell receptor beta chains presented below share a single source sample, sequenced in a study of shared clonotypes between healthy human individuals. Data came from immunoSEQ multiplex PCR; TCRdb stores just in-frame clones and leaves some out. The sample carries hundreds of thousands of clones, 74% recorded once. Input material: memory CD4+ T cells sorted from blood. This sample's subset: CD45RA-negative fraction. These receptors were taken from a woman in her twenties or thirties in good health.

Written as DNA, the CDR3 is TGTGCCAGCAGCTCCGATTTTAGCACAGATACGCAGTATTTT. As protein: CASSSDFSTDTQYF. The chain joins TRBV7-2 to TRBJ2-3; D gene uncertain. The CDR3 totals 14 residues. Trimming cost V 4 bases and J 0 bases, with 8 bases left between them. In germline, CDR1 is SGHTA, CDR2 FQGNSA.

At least ten counts were recorded for this clone. The sample carries other DNA sequences with the same CDR3. The rearrangement joins TRBV11-2 to TRBJ2-5; D ambiguous. With 2 bases removed from V and 5 bases from J, the gap between germline ends came to 3 bases. CDR3 length: 11 amino acids. The germline V gene has CDR1 SGHAT and CDR2 FQNNGV. This CDR3 reads CASSLLETQYF. The DNA for the CDR3 is TGTGCCAGCAGCTTACTGGAGACCCAGTACTTC.

V gene TRBV4-1 combines with J gene TRBJ2-1; the D gene is possibly TRBD2 (6 bases). Germline CDR1 MGHRA, CDR2 YSYEKL. V shed 1 base and J shed 0 bases, with 22 bases lying between them. The CDR3 is 20 residues long. CDR3 in amino acids: CASSQASYGGVSYSYNEQFF. Written as DNA, the CDR3 is TGCGCCAGCAGCCAAGCTTCCTACGGGGGAGTGTCCTACTCCTACAATGAGCAGTTCTTC.

This clone was recorded many times. The chain joins TRBV5-1 to TRBJ2-7; D possibly corresponds to TRBD1 (6 bases). V lost 3 bases to trimming and J lost 3 bases, with 13 bases between them. The CDR3 loop spans 14 amino acids. Germline V lookup: CDR1 SGHRS, CDR2 YFSETQ. The CDR3 sequence is CASSSLPDSYEQYF. CDR3 in DNA: TGCGCCAGCAGCTCACTCCCGGACAGCTACGAGCAGTACTTC.

The chain recombines TRBV5-6 with TRBJ1-1; TRBD1 matches 9 bases. This CDR3 has 15 residues. Per the germline V gene, CDR1 is SGHDT and CDR2 is YYEEEE. The trim removed 4 bases at V and 5 bases at J, leaving 9 bases unmatched. CDR3 in amino acids: CASSPQGAPWTEAFF. The CDR3 coding sequence is TGTGCCAGCAGCCCACAGGGGGCCCCGTGGACTGAAGCTTTCTTT. Combining the CDR3 with reference TRBV5-6 and TRBJ1-1 gives the whole variable domain DAGVTQSPTHLIKTRGQQVTLRCSPKSGHDTVSWYQQALGQGPQFIFQYYEEEERQRGNFPDRFSGHQFPNYSSELNVNALLLGDSALYLCASSPQGAPWTEAFFGQGTRLTVV.

The J gene is TRBJ2-7, the V gene TRBV6-1; D is possibly TRBD1 (6 bases). CDR3 length: 13 residues. Germline CDR1 reads MNHNS; CDR2 reads SASEGT. Trimming left V 9 bases short and J 1 base short, with 13 bases between. Here the CDR3 reads CASGKDSSYEQYF. The CDR3 DNA reads as TGTGCCAGTGGAAAGGACAGTTCCTACGAGCAGTACTTC.

The chain is built from TRBV4-2 and TRBJ2-7; possibly TRBD1 for D (6 bases). The V and J ends lost 0 bases and 3 bases respectively, with 15 bases between them. This CDR3 region has 16 residues. Germline V gives CDR1 LGHNA, CDR2 YNFKEQ. CDR3 nucleotides: TGTGCCAGCAGCCAAGAGCGGATAGGACAGAGCTACGAGCAGTACTTC. Its translation is CASSQERIGQSYEQYF.

The chain uses TRBV2 and TRBJ2-5; a possible D gene is TRBD2 (6 bases). V was cut by 8 bases and J by 0 bases, with 10 bases left in between. The CDR3 sequence is 13 residues long. CDR1 SNHLY and CDR2 FYNNEI come from the germline V gene. CDR3 in amino acids: CASFAGHQETQYF. The CDR3 DNA follows: TGTGCCAGCTTTGCGGGGCACCAAGAGACCCAGTACTTC.

V gene TRBV5-1 combines with J gene TRBJ2-3, with D perhaps TRBD1 (5 bases). Trimming took 4 bases from V and 1 from J, leaving 19 bases between them. This CDR3 has 17 residues. Germline-derived CDR1 and CDR2 are SGHRS and YFSETQ. In DNA form, the CDR3 reads TGCGCCAGCAGCCAACCCTCAGGGCTAGATCGCACAGATACGCAGTATTTT. The encoded protein is CASSQPSGLDRTDTQYF.

Written as DNA, the CDR3 is TGCGCCAGCAGCTTAACGAACACCGGGGAGCTGTTTTTT. Its protein product is CASSLTNTGELFF. This chain links TRBV5-1 with TRBJ2-2; D not certain. The germline CDR1 and CDR2 sequences are SGHRS and YFSETQ. V was pared by 2 bases and J by 0 bases, with 2 bases between. CDR3 size: 13 residues. Combining the CDR3 with reference TRBV5-1 and TRBJ2-2 gives the whole variable domain KAGVTQTPRYLIKTRGQQVTLSCSPISGHRSVSWYQQTPGQGLQFLFEYFSETQRNKGNFPGRFSGRQFSNSRSEMNVSTLELGDSALYLCASSLTNTGELFFGEGSRLTVL.

The chain links TRBV21-1 to TRBJ1-5. TRBV21-1 represents a pseudogene. The CDR3 sequence is 16 residues long. The DNA of the CDR3 is TGTGCCAGCAGCAAAGAAGGAGGGGGAAGTAATCAGCCCCAGCATTTT. It specifies CASSKEGGGSNQPQHF.

The rearrangement joins TRBV2 to TRBJ1-1, with D perhaps TRBD1 (6 bases). The V end lost 10 bases, the J end lost 0 bases, and 12 bases lay between the germline ends. Germline CDR1 is SNHLY and CDR2 is FYNNEI. This CDR3 comprises 13 residues. The CDR3 nucleotides read TGTGCCACACACAGGGAGTTGAACACTGAAGCTTTCTTT. Protein: CATHRELNTEAFF.

The chain joins TRBV6-5 to TRBJ2-1, with TRBD2 matching over 12 bases. V lost 6 bases and J lost 9; bases outside the gene matches: 9. Looked up from germline, CDR1 is MNHEY and CDR2 is SVGAGI. The CDR3 consists of 15 residues. The CDR3, as DNA: TGTGCCAGCAGGACAACTAGCGGGAGGATCAGTGAGCAGTTCTTC. Translated, it gives CASRTTSGRISEQFF.

The J gene is TRBJ2-7, the V gene TRBV13; D unresolved. The CDR3 runs 16 residues. Between the trimmed V and J ends, which lost 5 bases and 6 bases, there was a span of 23 bases. CDR1 PRHDT and CDR2 FYEKMQ come from the germline V gene (reference sequence). The CDR3 sequence: CASSLAPGVGVFEQYF. The CDR3 DNA reads as TGTGCCAGCAGCCTGGCCCCCGGCGTTGGGGTTTTCGAGCAGTACTTC.

The chain is built from TRBV27 and TRBJ2-7, with D perhaps matching TRBD2 (5 bases). CDR3 size: 14 residues. Trimming shortened V by 2 bases and J by 7 bases, and 15 bases separated the two germline ends. The germline V gene has CDR1 MNHEY and CDR2 SMNVEV (reference sequence). For the CDR3, the DNA is TGTGCCAGCAGTTTAATGGGCGGTTGGAGGGAGCAGTACTTC. It translates to CASSLMGGWREQYF.

For the CDR3, the DNA is TGTGCCAGTAGCGGGAGGGACGCGACAGATACGCAGTATTTT. Protein sequence: CASSGRDATDTQYF. The chain combines TRBV19 with TRBJ2-3, with 8 positions matching TRBD2. The CDR3 covers 14 residues. J lost 3 bases, V lost 6 bases, and 5 bases had no gene match. CDR1 is LNHDA and CDR2 is SQIVND in the germline V gene (reference sequence).

This clone has ten or more counts. This chain connects TRBV13 to TRBJ1-2, with a tentative D call TRBD1 (6 bases). The V and J ends lost 5 bases and 0 bases respectively, with 10 bases between them. CDR1 and CDR2 from the germline V gene are PRHDT and FYEKMQ (reference sequence). The CDR3 is 14 residues long. The CDR3 protein is CASSTRGANYGYTF. In DNA form, the CDR3 reads TGTGCCAGCAGCACGAGGGGGGCTAACTATGGCTACACCTTC.

The rearrangement joins TRBV6-6 to TRBJ2-7; weak D call: TRBD2 (6 bases). V shed 2 bases and J shed 3 bases, with 8 bases lying between them. CDR3 length: 13 amino acids. Germline lookup yields CDR1 MNHNY and CDR2 SVGAGI (reference sequence). CDR3 sequence: CASSYLSGYEQYF. The DNA for the CDR3 is TGTGCCAGCAGTTACCTTAGCGGCTACGAGCAGTACTTC.

V is TRBV28 and J is TRBJ2-7; the D gene is possibly TRBD2 (5 bases). V lost 2 bases and J 0 bases, leaving 8 bases between the germline ends. Germline V gene data show CDR1 as MDHEN and CDR2 as SYDVKM. CDR3 length: 14 amino acids. This CDR3 reads CASSLGGFSYEQYF. DNA of the CDR3: TGTGCCAGCAGTTTAGGCGGGTTCTCCTACGAGCAGTACTTC.

The chain couples TRBV2 to TRBJ2-2; 9 bases agree with TRBD1. The CDR3 runs 13 residues. V was clipped by 8 bases and J by 5 bases; unmatched bases: 3. Germline V gives CDR1 SNHLY, CDR2 FYNNEI. Written as DNA, the CDR3 is TGTGCCAGCCGGGACAGGGAAACCGGGGAGCTGTTTTTT. Amino acids: CASRDRETGELFF.

J is TRBJ2-5 and V is TRBV7-7; 8 nucleotides match TRBD1. CDR1 and CDR2 from the germline V gene are SSHAT and FNYEAQ (reference sequence). V gave up 1 base and J gave up 1 base; unmatched junction bases: 2. The CDR3 contains 15 residues. CDR3 protein: CASSLGGTGQETQYF. The CDR3 DNA sequence: TGTGCCAGCAGCTTAGGCGGGACAGGCCAAGAGACCCAGTACTTC.

The chain uses TRBV5-4 and TRBJ2-5; unclear D gene. V was shortened by 2 bases and J by 0 bases, with 5 bases between the two germline ends. CDR1 SGHNT and CDR2 YYREEE come from the germline V gene (reference sequence). This CDR3 is built from 13 residues. The CDR3 sequence: CASSFGYQETQYF. In DNA form, the CDR3 reads TGTGCCAGCAGCTTTGGATACCAAGAGACCCAGTACTTC.

The CDR3 protein is CASSPAKLAGELEQYF. For the CDR3, the DNA is TGTGCCAGCAGCCCGGCCAAACTAGCGGGAGAATTAGAGCAGTACTTC. The chain is built from TRBV4-2 and TRBJ2-7; 11 nucleotides line up with TRBD2. Germline V CDR1 and CDR2: LGHNA, YNFKEQ. Unmatched junction bases numbered 12, after V lost 4 bases and J lost 7 bases. The CDR3 extends over 16 amino acids.

The chain couples TRBV9 to TRBJ2-2; the D is unclear. Germline-derived CDR1 and CDR2 are SGDLS and YYNGEE. This CDR3 has 16 residues. V lost 0 bases and J 0 bases, leaving 9 bases between the germline ends. The CDR3 here is CASSVDLGANTGELFF. CDR3 DNA: TGTGCCAGCAGCGTAGATCTGGGCGCGAACACCGGGGAGCTGTTTTTT. Full variable domain (missing parts from reference TRBV9 and TRBJ2-2): DSGVTQTPKHLITATGQRVTLRCSPRSGDLSVYWYQQSLDQGLQFLIQYYNGEERAKGNILERFSAQQFPDLHSELNLSSLELGDSALYFCASSVDLGANTGELFFGEGSRLTVL.

This clone has at least ten counts. The CDR3 coding sequence is TGTGCCAGCGGGGACTCTCCCTCCTACAATGAGCAGTTCTTC. Translating gives CASGDSPSYNEQFF. The chain is built from TRBV7-8 and TRBJ2-1, with D possibly TRBD2 on 6 matching bases. The germline V gene has CDR1 SGHVS and CDR2 FQNEAQ. Trimming took off 8 bases at V and 0 bases at J, with 11 bases between the two ends. The CDR3 covers 14 residues.

The chain joins TRBV5-4 to TRBJ1-1; D unresolved. V dropped 5 bases and J dropped 3 bases, with 5 bases sitting between them. CDR1 SGHNT and CDR2 YYREEE come from the germline V gene (reference sequence). CDR3 length: 11 amino acids. CDR3 amino acids: CASSKDTEAFF. The CDR3, as DNA: TGTGCCAGCAGTAAGGACACTGAAGCTTTCTTT. The full variable domain, with the rest looked up from reference TRBV5-4 and TRBJ1-1, is ETGVTQSPTHLIKTRGQQVTLRCSSQSGHNTVSWYQQALGQGPQFIFQYYREEENGRGNFPPRFSGLQFPNYSSELNVNALELDDSALYLCASSKDTEAFFGQGTRLTVV.

This clone came up a few times. The chain is built from TRBV6-1 and TRBJ1-1; no reliable D call. Trimming stripped 4 bases from V and 4 bases from J, with 7 bases between. This CDR3 has 12 amino acids. Looked up from germline, CDR1 is MNHNS and CDR2 is SASEGT. The CDR3 DNA reads TGTGCCAGCAGTGGACGGCCCACTGAAGCTTTCTTT. Translated, it gives CASSGRPTEAFF.

The chain links TRBV6-5 to TRBJ1-3, with unresolved D. Germline CDR1 reads MNHEY; CDR2 reads SVGAGI. V was trimmed by 2 bases and J by 0 bases, leaving 2 bases between them. The CDR3 is 13 amino acids. The chain's CDR3 is CASSYTSGNTIYF. CDR3 nucleotide sequence: TGTGCCAGCAGTTACACCTCTGGAAACACCATATATTTT.